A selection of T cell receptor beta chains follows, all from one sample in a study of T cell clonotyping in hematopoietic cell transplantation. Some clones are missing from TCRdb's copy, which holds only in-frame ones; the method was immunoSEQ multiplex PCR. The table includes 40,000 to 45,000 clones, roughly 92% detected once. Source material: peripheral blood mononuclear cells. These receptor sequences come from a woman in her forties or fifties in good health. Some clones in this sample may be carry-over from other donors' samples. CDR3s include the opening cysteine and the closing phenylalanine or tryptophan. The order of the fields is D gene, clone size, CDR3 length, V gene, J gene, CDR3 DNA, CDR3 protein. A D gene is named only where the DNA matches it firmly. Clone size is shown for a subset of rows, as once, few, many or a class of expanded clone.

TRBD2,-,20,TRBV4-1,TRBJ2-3,TGCGCCAGCAGCCAAGATTCCGAGACTAGCGGGGGGGGGAGCACAGATACGCAGTATTTT,CASSQDSETSGGGSTDTQYF
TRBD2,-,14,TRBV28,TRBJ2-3,TGTGCCAGTAGCGCTAGCGGGGGGGCAGATACGCAGTATTTT,CASSASGGADTQYF
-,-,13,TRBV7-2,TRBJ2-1,TGTGCCAGCAGCTCGACGGGTTGGGGAGAGCAGTTCTTC,CASSSTGWGEQFF
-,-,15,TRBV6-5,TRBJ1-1,TGTGCCAGCAGTTACGGGGAGGTTATGAACACTGAAGCTTTCTTT,CASSYGEVMNTEAFF
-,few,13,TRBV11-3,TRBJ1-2,TGTGCCAGCAGCTTAACAGGTCGTTATGGCTACACCTTC,CASSLTGRYGYTF
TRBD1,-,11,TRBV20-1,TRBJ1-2,TGCAGTACAGGGGGGAACTATGGCTACACCTTC,CSTGGNYGYTF
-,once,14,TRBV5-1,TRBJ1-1,TGCGCCAGCAGCTTACTATCCCCTAACACTGAAGCTTTCTTT,CASSLLSPNTEAFF
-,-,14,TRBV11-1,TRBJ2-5,TGTGCCAGCAGCTCGCAGGGAAAGGCAGAGACCCAGTACTTC,CASSSQGKAETQYF
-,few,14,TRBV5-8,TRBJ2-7,TGTGCCAGCAGCTTGGTTGGAGGCTCCTACGAGCAGTACTTC,CASSLVGGSYEQYF
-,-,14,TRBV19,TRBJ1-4,TGTGCCAGTAGCTCACGGGGGACTAATGAAAAACTGTTTTTT,CASSSRGTNEKLFF
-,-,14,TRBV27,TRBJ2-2,TGTGCCAGCAGTTTCCGGGCTCTGCCCGGGGAGCTGTTTTTT,CASSFRALPGELFF
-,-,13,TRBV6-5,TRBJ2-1,TGTGCCAGCAGTTATCATAGTACAGTTGAGCAGTTCTTC,CASSYHSTVEQFF
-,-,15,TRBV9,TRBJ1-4,TGTGCCAGCAGCCTCCGGGGCAATGGGAGGGAAAAACTGTTTTTT,CASSLRGNGREKLFF
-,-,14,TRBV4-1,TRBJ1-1,TGCGCCAGCAGCCAAGAAATAGGCTCGGGTGAAGCTTTCTTT,CASSQEIGSGEAFF
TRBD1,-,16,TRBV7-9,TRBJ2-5,TGTGCCAGCAGCAGTGCCTGGGACAGGGGGCACGAGACCCAGTACTTC,CASSSAWDRGHETQYF
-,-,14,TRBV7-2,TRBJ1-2,TGTGCCAGCAGCTCAAGGAACCCACCCAATGGCTACACCTTC,CASSSRNPPNGYTF
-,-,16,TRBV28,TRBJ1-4,TGTGCCAGCAGTACAACGGACGGGACCCGTAATGAAAAACTGTTTTTT,CASSTTDGTRNEKLFF
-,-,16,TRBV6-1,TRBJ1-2,TGTGCCAGCAGTGAAGCAATTCAGGGTGTCGGGAATGGCTACACCTTC,CASSEAIQGVGNGYTF
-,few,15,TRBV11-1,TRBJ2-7,TGTGCCAGCAGCTTAGCGGGGGTCACGTCCTACGAGCAGTACTTC,CASSLAGVTSYEQYF
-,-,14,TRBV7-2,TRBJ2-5,TGTGCCAGCAGCTTAGCAGGGGCCCCGGAGACCCAGTACTTC,CASSLAGAPETQYF
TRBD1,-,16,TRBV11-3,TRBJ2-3,TGTGCCAGCAGCTTAGGTGTTACAGGGGCCGCAGATACGCAGTATTTT,CASSLGVTGAADTQYF
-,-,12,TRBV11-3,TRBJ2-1,TGTGCCAGCAGCTTGTTGGGCAGGGAGCAGTTCTTC,CASSLLGREQFF
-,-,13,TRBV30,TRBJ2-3,TGTGCCTGGAGTGTAGGAGTTAGAGATACGCAGTATTTT,CAWSVGVRDTQYF
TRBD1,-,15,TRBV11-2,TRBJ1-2,TGTGCCAGCAGCTTAGCCACGGGACAGGGGAAGGGCTACACCTTC,CASSLATGQGKGYTF
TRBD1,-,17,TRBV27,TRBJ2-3,TGTGCCAGTACTGACTCCGGGACAGGGGTTAAGTCAGATACGCAGTATTTT,CASTDSGTGVKSDTQYF
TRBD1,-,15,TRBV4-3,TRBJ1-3,TGCGCCAGCAGTTCGGACAGGGGAACTGGAAACACCATATATTTT,CASSSDRGTGNTIYF
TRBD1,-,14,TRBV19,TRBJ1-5,TGTGCCAGTAGCGGGACAGGGGACGGTCAGCCCCAGCATTTT,CASSGTGDGQPQHF
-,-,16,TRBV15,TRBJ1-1,TGTGCCACCAGCAGAGATATTCAGGACGGGGGAACTGAAGCTTTCTTT,CATSRDIQDGGTEAFF
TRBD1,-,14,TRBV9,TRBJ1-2,TGTGCCAGCAGCGCTAGACAGGGGACCTATGGCTACACCTTC,CASSARQGTYGYTF
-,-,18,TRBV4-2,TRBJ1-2,TGTGCCAGCAGCCAAGACCGTTTCGCGTCAGCGGAGATAGATGGCTACACCTTC,CASSQDRFASAEIDGYTF
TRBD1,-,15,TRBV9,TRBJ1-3,TGTGCCAGCAGCCTATACGGACAGGGAGAAAACACCATATATTTT,CASSLYGQGENTIYF
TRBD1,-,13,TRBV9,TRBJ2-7,TGTGCCAGCAGCGTTAATTTGGACAGGGAGCAGTACTTC,CASSVNLDREQYF
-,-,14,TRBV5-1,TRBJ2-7,TGCGCCAGCAGCTTGGGGTTGGGGGATCTCGAGCAGTACTTC,CASSLGLGDLEQYF
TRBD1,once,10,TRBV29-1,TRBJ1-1,TGCAGCGTTGTGGGACAGGAGGCTTTCTTT,CSVVGQEAFF
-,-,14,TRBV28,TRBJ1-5,TGTGCCAGCAGTTCAAGGGTAGGCAATCAGCCCCAGCATTTT,CASSSRVGNQPQHF
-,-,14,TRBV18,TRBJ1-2,TGTGCCAGCTCACCAGCAGATTCTCAAGGAGGCTACACCTTC,CASSPADSQGGYTF
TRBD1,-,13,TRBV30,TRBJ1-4,TGTGCCTGGACCGGGACAGGGGACGAAAAACTGTTTTTT,CAWTGTGDEKLFF
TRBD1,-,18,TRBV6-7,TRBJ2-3,TGTGCCAGCAGCTCCGGGACAGGGGCACCCGCCGGGGAAGATACGCAGTATTTT,CASSSGTGAPAGEDTQYF
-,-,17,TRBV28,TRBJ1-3,TGTGCCAGCAGCCGGACAGCCAAGCGGGTCTCTGGAAACACCATATATTTT,CASSRTAKRVSGNTIYF
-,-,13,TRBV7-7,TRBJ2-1,TGTGCCAGCAGCTTAGTGGAGTCAGCTGAGCAGTTCTTC,CASSLVESAEQFF
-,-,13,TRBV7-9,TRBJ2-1,TGTGCCAGCAGCTTAGACGCTGGTGTAGTCGAGTTCTTC,CASSLDAGVVEFF
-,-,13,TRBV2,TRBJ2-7,TGTGCCAGCGGACCCGGGGCATCCTACGAGCAGTACTTC,CASGPGASYEQYF
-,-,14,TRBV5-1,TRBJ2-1,TGCGCCAGCAGCTTGAGCCAGAACTACAATGAGCAGTTCTTC,CASSLSQNYNEQFF
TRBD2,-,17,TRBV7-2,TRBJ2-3,TGTGCCAGCAGCCCGCGACTAGCGGGGGGGAACGCAGATACGCAGTATTTT,CASSPRLAGGNADTQYF
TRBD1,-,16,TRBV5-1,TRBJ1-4,TGCGCCAGCAGCGCAGACAGGGTAGCAACTAATGAAAAACTGTTTTTT,CASSADRVATNEKLFF
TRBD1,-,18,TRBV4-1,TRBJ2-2,TGCGCCAGCAGCCGAATCGGACAGGGAAAAGGCTTAACCGGGGAGCTGTTTTTT,CASSRIGQGKGLTGELFF
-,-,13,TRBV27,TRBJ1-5,TGTGCCAGCAGGATGAGAGGGGATCAGCCCCAGCATTTT,CASRMRGDQPQHF
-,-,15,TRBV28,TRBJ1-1,TGTGCCAGCAGTTTACTGACAGTTATGAACACTGAAGCTTTCTTT,CASSLLTVMNTEAFF
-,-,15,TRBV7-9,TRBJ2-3,TGTGCCAGCAGCTTAGTCTCGGGGGAGACAGATACGCAGTATTTT,CASSLVSGETDTQYF
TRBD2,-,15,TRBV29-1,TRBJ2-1,TGCAGCGTTGACTCCGCGGGCGGGGGACGGCATGAGCAGTTCTTC,CSVDSAGGGRHEQFF
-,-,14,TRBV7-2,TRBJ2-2,TGTGCCAGCAGCATTGTAATCTTCTCCGGGGAGCTGTTTTTT,CASSIVIFSGELFF
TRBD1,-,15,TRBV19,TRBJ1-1,TGTGCCAGTAGTGCGCCACAGGGGGGAAACACTGAAGCTTTCTTT,CASSAPQGGNTEAFF
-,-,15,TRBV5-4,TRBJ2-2,TGTGCCAGCAGCTTGAGCCTAGGTAGAGCCGGGGAGCTGTTTTTT,CASSLSLGRAGELFF
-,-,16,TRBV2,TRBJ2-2,TGTGCCAGCAGAAGCGGTCCCGGACGGTACCCCGGGGAGCTGTTTTTT,CASRSGPGRYPGELFF
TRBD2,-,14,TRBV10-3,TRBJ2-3,TGTGCCATCAGTCAGGGGACTAGCCCTGATACGCAGTATTTT,CAISQGTSPDTQYF